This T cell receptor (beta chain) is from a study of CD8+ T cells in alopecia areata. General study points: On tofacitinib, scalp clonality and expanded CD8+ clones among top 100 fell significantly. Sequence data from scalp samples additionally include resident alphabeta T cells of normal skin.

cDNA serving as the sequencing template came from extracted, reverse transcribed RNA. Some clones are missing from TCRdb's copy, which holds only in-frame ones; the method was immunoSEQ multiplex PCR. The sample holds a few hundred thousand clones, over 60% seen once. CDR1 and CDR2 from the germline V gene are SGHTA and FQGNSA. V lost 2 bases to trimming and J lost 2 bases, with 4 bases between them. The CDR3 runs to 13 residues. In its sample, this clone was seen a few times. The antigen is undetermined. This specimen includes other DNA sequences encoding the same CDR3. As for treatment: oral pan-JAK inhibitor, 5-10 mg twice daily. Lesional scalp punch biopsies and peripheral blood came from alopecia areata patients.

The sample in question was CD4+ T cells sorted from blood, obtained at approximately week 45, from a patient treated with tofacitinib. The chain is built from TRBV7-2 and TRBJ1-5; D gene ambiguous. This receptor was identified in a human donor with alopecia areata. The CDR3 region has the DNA TGTGCCAGCAGCTTAAGGGGCAATCAGCCCCAGCATTTT. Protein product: CASSLRGNQPQHF.